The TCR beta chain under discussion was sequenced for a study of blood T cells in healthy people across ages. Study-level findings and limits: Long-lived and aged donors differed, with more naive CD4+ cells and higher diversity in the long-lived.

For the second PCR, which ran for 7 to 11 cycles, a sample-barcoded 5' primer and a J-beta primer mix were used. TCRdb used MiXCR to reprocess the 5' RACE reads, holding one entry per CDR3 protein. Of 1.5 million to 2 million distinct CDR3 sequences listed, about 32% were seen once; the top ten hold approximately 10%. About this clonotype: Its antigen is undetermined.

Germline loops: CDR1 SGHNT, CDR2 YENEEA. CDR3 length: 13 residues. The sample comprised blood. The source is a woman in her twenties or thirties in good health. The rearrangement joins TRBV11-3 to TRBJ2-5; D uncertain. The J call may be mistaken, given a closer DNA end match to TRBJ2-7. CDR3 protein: CASSLGFYGEQYF. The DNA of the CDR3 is TGTGCCAGCAGCTTAGGGTTCTATGGCGAGCAGTACTTC.